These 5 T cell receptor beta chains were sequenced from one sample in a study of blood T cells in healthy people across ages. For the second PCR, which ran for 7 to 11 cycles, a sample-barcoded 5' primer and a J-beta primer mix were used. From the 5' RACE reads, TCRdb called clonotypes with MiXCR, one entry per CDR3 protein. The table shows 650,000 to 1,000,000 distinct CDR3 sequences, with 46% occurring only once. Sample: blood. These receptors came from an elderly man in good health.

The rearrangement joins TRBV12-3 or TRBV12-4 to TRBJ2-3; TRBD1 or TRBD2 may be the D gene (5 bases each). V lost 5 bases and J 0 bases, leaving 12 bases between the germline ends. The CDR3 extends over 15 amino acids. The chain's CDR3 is CASSQLRGSTDTQYF. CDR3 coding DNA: TGTGCCAGCAGTCAACTGAGGGGAAGCACAGATACGCAGTATTTT.

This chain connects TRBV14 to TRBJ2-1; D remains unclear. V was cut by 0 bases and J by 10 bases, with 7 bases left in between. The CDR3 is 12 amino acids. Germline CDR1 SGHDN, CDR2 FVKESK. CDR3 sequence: CASSQDLEEQFF. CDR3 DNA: TGTGCCAGCAGCCAAGATTTAGAGGAGCAGTTCTTC.

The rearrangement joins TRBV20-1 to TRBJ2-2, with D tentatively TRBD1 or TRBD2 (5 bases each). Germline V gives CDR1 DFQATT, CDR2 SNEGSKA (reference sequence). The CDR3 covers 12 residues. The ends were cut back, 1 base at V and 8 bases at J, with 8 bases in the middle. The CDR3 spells CSARVRGGELFF. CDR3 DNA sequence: TGCAGTGCTAGAGTGAGGGGAGGGGAGCTGTTTTTT.

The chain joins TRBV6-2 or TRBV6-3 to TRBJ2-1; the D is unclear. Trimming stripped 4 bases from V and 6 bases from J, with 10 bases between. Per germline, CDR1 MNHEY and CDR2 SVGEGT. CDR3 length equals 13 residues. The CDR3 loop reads CASSCSPCNEQFF. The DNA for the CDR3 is TGTGCCAGCAGTTGCTCGCCCTGCAATGAGCAGTTCTTC.

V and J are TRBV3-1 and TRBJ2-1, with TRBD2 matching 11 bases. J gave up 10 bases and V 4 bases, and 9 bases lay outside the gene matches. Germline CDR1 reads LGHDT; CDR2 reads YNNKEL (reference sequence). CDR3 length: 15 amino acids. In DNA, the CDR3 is TGTGCCAGCAGCCTGGGACTAGCGGCCTCCTACGAGCAGTTCTTC. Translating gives CASSLGLAASYEQFF.